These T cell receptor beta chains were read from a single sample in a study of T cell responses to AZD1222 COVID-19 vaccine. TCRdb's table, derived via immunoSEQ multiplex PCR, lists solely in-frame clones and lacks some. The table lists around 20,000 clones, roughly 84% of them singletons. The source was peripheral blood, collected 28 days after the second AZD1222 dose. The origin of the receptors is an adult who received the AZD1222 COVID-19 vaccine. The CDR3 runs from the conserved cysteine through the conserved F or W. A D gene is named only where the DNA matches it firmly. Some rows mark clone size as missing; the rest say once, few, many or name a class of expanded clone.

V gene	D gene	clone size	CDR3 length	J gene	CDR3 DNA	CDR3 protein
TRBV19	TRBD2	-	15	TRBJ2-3	TGTGCCAGTAACCCGAGCGGGAGCTTAGCAGATACGCAGTATTTT	CASNPSGSLADTQYF
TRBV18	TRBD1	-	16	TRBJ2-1	TGTGCCAGCTCACCGGGACAGATCGACTCCTACAATGAGCAGTTCTTC	CASSPGQIDSYNEQFF
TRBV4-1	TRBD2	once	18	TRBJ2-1	TGCGCCAGCAGCCAAGTCCCGGGACTAGCGGGAGGGAACAATGAGCAGTTCTTC	CASSQVPGLAGGNNEQFF
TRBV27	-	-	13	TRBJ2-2	TGTGCCACCCGGGGGAGGTTGAACGGGGAGCTGTTTTTT	CATRGRLNGELFF
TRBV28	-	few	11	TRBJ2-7	TGTGCCAGCAAAGGGGATCTCGAGCAGTACTTC	CASKGDLEQYF
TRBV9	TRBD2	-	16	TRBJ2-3	TGTGCCAGCAGCTTTGAAGCGGGAGCCGTTTCAGATACGCAGTATTTT	CASSFEAGAVSDTQYF
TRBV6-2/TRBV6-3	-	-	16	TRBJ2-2	TGTGCCAGCAGTTACTCGAACAGACAAAGGCCCGGGGAGCTGTTTTTT	CASSYSNRQRPGELFF
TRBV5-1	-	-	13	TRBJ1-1	TGCGCCAGCTCCCGCGATTCGGGCGCTGAAGCTTTCTTT	CASSRDSGAEAFF
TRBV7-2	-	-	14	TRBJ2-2	TGTGCCAGCAGCTTAGAACGAGACACCGGGGAGCTGTTTTTT	CASSLERDTGELFF
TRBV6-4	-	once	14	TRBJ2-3	TGTGCCAGCAGTGATGGAACTGGCACAGATACGCAGTATTTT	CASSDGTGTDTQYF
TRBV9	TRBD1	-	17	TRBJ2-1	TGTGCCAGCAGCGCGTCGGCCGGGACAGGGGAGGGCAATGAGCAGTTCTTC	CASSASAGTGEGNEQFF
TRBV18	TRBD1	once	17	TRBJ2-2	TGTGCCAGCTCACCAATCTGGACAGGGGTTAACACCGGGGAGCTGTTTTTT	CASSPIWTGVNTGELFF
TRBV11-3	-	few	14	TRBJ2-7	TGTGCCAGCAGCTTAACCGACGGGAACGGCGAGCAGTACTTC	CASSLTDGNGEQYF
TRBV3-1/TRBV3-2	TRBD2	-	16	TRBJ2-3	TGTGCCAGCAGCCTCCGGACTAGCGCAACGGGGGATACGCAGTATTTT	CASSLRTSATGDTQYF
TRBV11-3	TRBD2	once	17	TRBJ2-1	TGTGCCAGCAGCTTAGTTAGGCTAGCGGATACCTACAATGAGCAGTTCTTC	CASSLVRLADTYNEQFF
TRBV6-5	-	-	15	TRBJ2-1	TGTGCCAGCAGGGAGGGACGGGGAGATTACAATGAGCAGTTCTTC	CASREGRGDYNEQFF
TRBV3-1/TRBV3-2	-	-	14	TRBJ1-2	TGTGCCAGCAGCCCCTTGGGAGGGAACTATGGCTACACCTTC	CASSPLGGNYGYTF
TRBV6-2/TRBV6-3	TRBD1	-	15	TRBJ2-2	TGTGCCAGCAGTTCCCTAAAGGGGGCGGGCGGGGAGCTGTTTTTT	CASSSLKGAGGELFF
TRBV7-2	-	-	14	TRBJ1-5	TGTGCCAGCAGGCCGGACAGCAGCAATCAGCCCCAGCATTTT	CASRPDSSNQPQHF
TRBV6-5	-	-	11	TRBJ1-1	TGTGCCAGCAGTTTCAATTTTGTAGCTTTCTTT	CASSFNFVAFF
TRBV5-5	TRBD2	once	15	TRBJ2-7	TGTGCCAGCAGCCGACCGGGACTAGAATCCTACGAGCAGTACTTC	CASSRPGLESYEQYF
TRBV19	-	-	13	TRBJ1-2	TGTGCCAGTAGTATGGGGCAGGACTATGGCTACACCTTC	CASSMGQDYGYTF
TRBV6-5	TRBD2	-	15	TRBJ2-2	TGTGCCAGCACCACGGGACTATGGAACACCGGGGAGCTGTTTTTT	CASTTGLWNTGELFF
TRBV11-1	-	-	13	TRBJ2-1	TGTGCCAGCAGCTTAGACAGGGACAATGAGCAGTTCTTC	CASSLDRDNEQFF
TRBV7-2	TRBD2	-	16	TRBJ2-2	TGTGCCAGCAGCTTAGTCGGGGGGAGTCGAAGCGGGGAGCTGTTTTTT	CASSLVGGSRSGELFF
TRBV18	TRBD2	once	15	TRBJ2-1	TGTGCCAGCTCACCTAGGACTAGCCCGCTCAATGAGCAGTTCTTC	CASSPRTSPLNEQFF
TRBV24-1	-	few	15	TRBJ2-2	TGTGCCACCAGTGATTTTTCAGGGGTGGGCGGGGAGCTGTTTTTT	CATSDFSGVGGELFF
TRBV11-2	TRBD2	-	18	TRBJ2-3	TGTGCCAGCACCACTATAGCGGGAGGGCCGAGAAGCACAGATACGCAGTATTTT	CASTTIAGGPRSTDTQYF
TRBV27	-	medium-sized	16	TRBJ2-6	TGTGCCAGCAGTTTATACTCCGGGACTGGGGCCAACGTCCTGACTTTC	CASSLYSGTGANVLTF
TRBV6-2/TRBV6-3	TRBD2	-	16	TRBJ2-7	TGTGCCAGCAGTTACTCTTCCCTAGCGGGCGGCTACGAGCAGTACTTC	CASSYSSLAGGYEQYF
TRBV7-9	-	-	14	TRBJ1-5	TGTGCCAGCAGCTTGGGGGATAGCAATCAGCCCCAGCATTTT	CASSLGDSNQPQHF
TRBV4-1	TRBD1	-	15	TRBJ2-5	TGCGCCAGCAGCTCACAGGGGGCGGAGGGAGAGACCCAGTACTTC	CASSSQGAEGETQYF
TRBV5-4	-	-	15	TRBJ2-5	TGTGCCAGCAGCTTGGCGGCTAGGGGGAGGGAGACCCAGTACTTC	CASSLAARGRETQYF
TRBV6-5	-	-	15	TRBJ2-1	TGTGCCAGCAGTCTGGCTAGCGACCGACGCGGTGAGCAGTTCTTC	CASSLASDRRGEQFF
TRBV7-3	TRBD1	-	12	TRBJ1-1	TGTGCCAGCGGGGACAGGGAAGGGGAAGCTTTCTTT	CASGDREGEAFF
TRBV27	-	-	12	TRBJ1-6	TGTGCCAGCAGTCAAATCCGTTCACCCCTCCACTTT	CASSQIRSPLHF
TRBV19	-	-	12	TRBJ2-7	TGTGCCAGTACTGACGTCTCCTACGAGCAGTACTTC	CASTDVSYEQYF
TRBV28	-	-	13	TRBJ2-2	TGTGCCAGCAGTCTCCTGGGGACCGGGGAGCTGTTTTTT	CASSLLGTGELFF
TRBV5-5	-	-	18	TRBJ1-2	TGTGCCAGCAGCTGGGGTATGCTGGGTGACCCTTATGGCTATGGCTACACCTTC	CASSWGMLGDPYGYGYTF
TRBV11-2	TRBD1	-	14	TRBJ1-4	TGTGCCAGCAGCCGGGGACAGTTAAATGAAAAACTGTTTTTT	CASSRGQLNEKLFF
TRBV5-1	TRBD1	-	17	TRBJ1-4	TGCGCCAGCAGCCAGAGACAGGGGGCGCGGGTTAATGAAAAACTGTTTTTT	CASSQRQGARVNEKLFF
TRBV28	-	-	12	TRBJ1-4	TGTGCCAGCAGTTTGTTCAGTGAAAAACTGTTTTTT	CASSLFSEKLFF
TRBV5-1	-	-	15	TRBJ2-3	TGCGCCAGCAGCTTGGTGGGGGGCCCTTCAGATACGCAGTATTTT	CASSLVGGPSDTQYF
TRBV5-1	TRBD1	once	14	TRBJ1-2	TGCGCCAGCAGCTCCGGGACAGGGAGTGTTGGCTACACCTTC	CASSSGTGSVGYTF
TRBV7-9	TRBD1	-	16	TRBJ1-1	TGTGCCAGCAGCTTAGGCGCAGGGGGTCGGGCCACTGAAGCTTTCTTT	CASSLGAGGRATEAFF
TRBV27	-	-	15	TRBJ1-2	TGTGCCAGCAGTTCCTCGGGACCGGTTAACTATGGCTACACCTTC	CASSSSGPVNYGYTF
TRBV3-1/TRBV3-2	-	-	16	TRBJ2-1	TGTGCCAGCAGCCCCTCGTTGGGGGAGGCCACGAATGAGCAGTTCTTC	CASSPSLGEATNEQFF